Each of the 5 T cell receptor beta chains below was sequenced from the same sample in a study of CD8 T cells in ankylosing spondylitis. MiXCR, applied by TCRdb to the 5' RACE reads, yields one record per CDR3 protein. Altogether approximately 150,000 distinct CDR3 sequences are present, under 45% being singletons, with the ten largest covering roughly 15%. Material: synovial fluid, either unsorted or a sorted T cell fraction (not recorded which). The receptor set was obtained from a male donor with ankylosing spondylitis.

The chain uses TRBV6-2 or TRBV6-3 and TRBJ2-3, with 9 bases aligning to TRBD2. This CDR3 is built from 14 residues. Germline V lookup: CDR1 MNHEY, CDR2 SVGEGT. V lost 6 bases to trimming and J lost 4 bases; unmatched junction nucleotides: 5. CDR3 region: CASRASGDADTQYF. The CDR3 region has the DNA TGTGCCAGCAGAGCTAGCGGGGACGCAGATACGCAGTATTTT.

This clonotype has a count of ten or more. The J gene is TRBJ2-5, the V gene TRBV4-1; D not resolved. CDR3 size: 14 residues. V was shortened by 1 base and J by 4 bases, with 10 bases between the two germline ends. Germline CDR1 reads MGHRA; CDR2 reads YSYEKL. CDR3 amino acids: CASSQAGTGETQYF. Written as DNA, the CDR3 is TGCGCCAGCAGCCAAGCTGGAACGGGAGAGACCCAGTACTTC.

The chain recombines TRBV19 with TRBJ2-3; D is perhaps TRBD2 (6 bases). Deletions cut 8 bases from V and 7 bases from J, with 7 bases between. Germline CDR1 is LNHDA and CDR2 is SQIVND (reference sequence). This CDR3 spans 10 amino acids. CDR3 in DNA: TGTGCCAGTCGGGGGAATACGCAGTATTTT. Protein product: CASRGNTQYF.

J is TRBJ2-7 and V is TRBV7-9; 9 bases align to TRBD1. CDR1 is SEHNR and CDR2 is FQNEAQ in the germline V gene (reference sequence). CDR3 length: 16 residues. J gave up 2 bases and V 10 bases, and 15 bases lay outside the gene matches. CDR3 region: CANTPFLGQGPYEQYF. DNA of the CDR3: TGTGCCAACACACCTTTCTTAGGACAGGGGCCCTACGAGCAGTACTTC.

This clonotype was detected a few times. J is TRBJ1-2 and V is TRBV5-1; no definite D call. Germline CDR1 and CDR2: SGHRS and YFSETQ. Deletions cut 4 bases from V and 7 bases from J, with 17 bases between. The CDR3 runs 14 residues. The CDR3 is CASSIDSLRGGYTF. CDR3 DNA: TGCGCCAGCAGCATTGACTCGCTTCGGGGTGGCTACACCTTC.